Listed below are T cell receptor beta chains from one sample, sequenced in a study of blood T cell repertoires in COVID-19. TCRdb's copy holds only in-frame clones and misses some; the assay was immunoSEQ multiplex PCR. The data contain some 490,000 clones, approximately 90% of them seen just once; the ten biggest clones take up 8% to 9.5%. The sample was PBMCs or T cells enriched from blood (not recorded which). These TCRs come from a woman aged 55-70 years who had recovered from COVID-19. Both conserved end residues are part of each CDR3. A D gene is named only where the DNA matches it firmly. Clone size appears in some rows only: once, few, many, or a class for an expanded clone.

CASGARVYEQYF TGTGCCAGCGGGGCCCGGGTGTACGAGCAGTACTTC TRBJ2-7 NA TRBV6-5 NA
CASSLIAGGVTGELFF TGCGCCAGCAGCTTGATTGCAGGGGGAGTCACCGGGGAGCTGTTTTTT TRBJ2-2 TRBD1 TRBV5-1 NA
CASSNQGMEKLFF TGTGCCAGTAGTAATCAGGGGATGGAAAAACTGTTTTTT TRBJ1-4 NA TRBV19 NA
CASSSFLARAGGELFF TGTGCCAGCAGTTCTTTTCTAGCACGGGCTGGCGGGGAGCTGTTTTTT TRBJ2-2 NA TRBV6-5 NA
CAISERQGGGNTIYF TGTGCCATCAGTGAAAGGCAGGGAGGGGGAAACACCATATATTTT TRBJ1-3 NA TRBV10-3 NA
CASSWTGRGDTQYF TGTGCCAGCAGCTGGACAGGGCGGGGAGATACGCAGTATTTT TRBJ2-3 TRBD1 TRBV5-4 NA
CASSPISDGRSGNTIYF TGTGCCAGCTCACCAATAAGCGACGGCCGCTCTGGAAACACCATATATTTT TRBJ1-3 NA TRBV18 NA
CASSQEGGLGYTF TGTGCCAGCAGCCAAGAAGGAGGGCTTGGCTACACCTTC TRBJ1-2 NA TRBV3-1/TRBV3-2 NA
CASSPLTGTNTEAFF TGTGCCAGCAGCCCGTTGACAGGGACGAACACTGAAGCTTTCTTT TRBJ1-1 TRBD1 TRBV5-5 NA
CASSGARGSTDTQYF TGTGCCAGCAGCGGCGCTAGGGGCTCCACAGATACGCAGTATTTT TRBJ2-3 NA TRBV9 NA
CASSPGVNEQFF TGTGCCAGCAGCCCGGGGGTGAATGAGCAGTTCTTC TRBJ2-1 NA TRBV6-5 NA
CASSLPSGTGGNQPQHF TGTGCCAGCAGCCTCCCCTCCGGGACAGGGGGTAATCAGCCCCAGCATTTT TRBJ1-5 TRBD1 TRBV7-2 NA
CASSFGLAGNEQFF TGTGCCAGCAGCTTCGGACTAGCGGGCAATGAGCAGTTCTTC TRBJ2-1 TRBD2 TRBV7-8 few
CASSLGDRDGGELFF TGCGCCAGCAGCCTGGGAGACAGGGACGGCGGGGAGCTGTTTTTT TRBJ2-2 TRBD1 TRBV5-1 NA
CASSPTPTGGGHQPQHF TGTGCCAGCTCACCAACCCCAACGGGGGGCGGGCATCAGCCCCAGCATTTT TRBJ1-5 NA TRBV18 NA
CAISRQGRNSNQPQHF TGTGCCATCAGTCGGCAGGGAAGGAATAGCAATCAGCCCCAGCATTTT TRBJ1-5 NA TRBV10-3 once
CASSYNGRGELFF TGTGCCAGCAGTTACAACGGGAGGGGGGAGCTGTTTTTT TRBJ2-2 TRBD2 TRBV6-5 NA
CASIWDRGYNEQFF TGTGCCAGCATCTGGGACAGGGGCTACAATGAGCAGTTCTTC TRBJ2-1 TRBD1 TRBV2 once
CASTEGLANTGELFF TGTGCCAGCACTGAGGGACTAGCGAACACCGGGGAGCTGTTTTTT TRBJ2-2 TRBD2 TRBV2 NA
CASSETGFSNEKLFF TGTGCCAGCAGTGAAACGGGGTTCTCTAATGAAAAACTGTTTTTT TRBJ1-4 NA TRBV2 NA
CASSLALITSSYEQYF TGTGCCAGCAGCTTAGCGTTAATAACAAGCTCCTACGAGCAGTACTTC TRBJ2-7 NA TRBV7-9 NA
CASSPDQGGSEKLFF TGTGCCAGCAGCCCCGATCAGGGGGGAAGCGAAAAACTGTTTTTT TRBJ1-4 TRBD1 TRBV7-7 once
CASSEQRTGGNTIYF TGTGCCAGCAGTGAACAGAGGACTGGTGGAAACACCATATATTTT TRBJ1-3 NA TRBV6-1 NA
CASSQDTSGEETQYF TGCGCCAGCAGCCAAGATACTAGCGGGGAAGAGACCCAGTACTTC TRBJ2-5 TRBD2 TRBV4-1 NA